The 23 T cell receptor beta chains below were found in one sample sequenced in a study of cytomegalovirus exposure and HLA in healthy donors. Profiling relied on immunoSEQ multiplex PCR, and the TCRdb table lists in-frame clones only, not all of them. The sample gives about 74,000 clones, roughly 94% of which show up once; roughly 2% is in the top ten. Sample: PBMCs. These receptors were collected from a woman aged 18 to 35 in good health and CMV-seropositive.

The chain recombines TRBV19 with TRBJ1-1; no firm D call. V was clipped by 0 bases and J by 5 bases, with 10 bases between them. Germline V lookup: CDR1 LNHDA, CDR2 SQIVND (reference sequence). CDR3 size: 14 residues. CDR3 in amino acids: CASSIDRYVTEAFF. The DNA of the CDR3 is TGTGCCAGTAGTATAGATAGATACGTTACTGAAGCTTTCTTT.

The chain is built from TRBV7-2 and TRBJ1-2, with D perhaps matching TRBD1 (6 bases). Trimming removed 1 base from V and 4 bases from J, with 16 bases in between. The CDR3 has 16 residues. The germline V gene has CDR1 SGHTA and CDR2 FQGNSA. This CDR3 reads CASSLEAGVLSYGYTF. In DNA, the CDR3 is TGTGCCAGCAGCTTAGAGGCAGGGGTACTTAGCTATGGCTACACCTTC.

CDR3 bases: TGTGCCTGGAGTGTACTTGGGACTAGGTATGGCTACACCTTC. Its translation is CAWSVLGTRYGYTF. This rearrangement joins TRBV30 to TRBJ1-2; possibly TRBD1 for D (5 bases). The CDR3 contains 14 residues. Germline V gene lookup returns CDR1 GTSNPN and CDR2 SVGIG (reference sequence). With 0 bases removed from V and 5 bases from J, the gap between germline ends came to 13 bases.

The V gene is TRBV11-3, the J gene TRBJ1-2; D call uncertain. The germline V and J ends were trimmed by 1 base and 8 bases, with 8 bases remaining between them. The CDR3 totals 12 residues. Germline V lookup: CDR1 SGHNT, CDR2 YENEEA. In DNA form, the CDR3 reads TGTGCCAGCAGCTTAGGACTAGAGGGCTACACCTTC. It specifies CASSLGLEGYTF.

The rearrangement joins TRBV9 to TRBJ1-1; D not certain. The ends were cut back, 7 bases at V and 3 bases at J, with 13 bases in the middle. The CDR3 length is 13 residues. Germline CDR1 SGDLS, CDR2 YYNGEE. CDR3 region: CASGSGWDTEAFF. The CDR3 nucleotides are TGTGCCAGCGGCTCGGGTTGGGACACTGAAGCTTTCTTT.

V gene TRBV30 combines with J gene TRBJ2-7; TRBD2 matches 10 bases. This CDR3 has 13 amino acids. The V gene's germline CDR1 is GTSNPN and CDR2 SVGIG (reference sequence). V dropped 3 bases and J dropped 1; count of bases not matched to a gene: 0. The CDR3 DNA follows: TGTGCCTGGAGGACTAGCGGGTCCTACGAGCAGTACTTC. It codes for CAWRTSGSYEQYF.

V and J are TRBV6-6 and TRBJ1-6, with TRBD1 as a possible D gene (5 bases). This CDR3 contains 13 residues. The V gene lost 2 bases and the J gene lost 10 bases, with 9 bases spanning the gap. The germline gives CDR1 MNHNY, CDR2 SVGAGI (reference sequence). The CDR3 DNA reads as TGTGCCAGCAGTTACAGGGAGGGGTCACCCCTCCACTTT. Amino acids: CASSYREGSPLHF.

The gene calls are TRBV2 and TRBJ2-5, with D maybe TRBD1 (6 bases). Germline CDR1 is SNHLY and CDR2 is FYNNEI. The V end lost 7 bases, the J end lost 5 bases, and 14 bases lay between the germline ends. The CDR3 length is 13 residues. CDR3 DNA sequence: TGTGCCAGCAAGGTGGACCAGGGGGAGACCCAGTACTTC. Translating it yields CASKVDQGETQYF.

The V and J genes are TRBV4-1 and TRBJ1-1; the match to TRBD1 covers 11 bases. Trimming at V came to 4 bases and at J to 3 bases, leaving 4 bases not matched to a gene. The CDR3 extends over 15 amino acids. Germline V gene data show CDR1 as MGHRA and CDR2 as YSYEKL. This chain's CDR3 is CASSPDRGRDTEAFF. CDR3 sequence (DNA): TGCGCCAGCAGCCCGGACAGGGGGCGGGACACTGAAGCTTTCTTT.

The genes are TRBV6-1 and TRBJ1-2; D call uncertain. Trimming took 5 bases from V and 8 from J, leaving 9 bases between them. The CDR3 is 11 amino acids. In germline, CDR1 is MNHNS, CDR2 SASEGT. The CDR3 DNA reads TGTGCCAGCAGTACGATCGGGGGCTACACCTTC. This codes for CASSTIGGYTF.

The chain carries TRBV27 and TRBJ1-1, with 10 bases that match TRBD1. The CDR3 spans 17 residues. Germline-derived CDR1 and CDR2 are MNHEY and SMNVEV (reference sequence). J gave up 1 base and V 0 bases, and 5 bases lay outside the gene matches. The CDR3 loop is CASSLSRDRGGNTEAFF. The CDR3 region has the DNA TGTGCCAGCAGTTTATCGAGGGACAGGGGAGGGAACACTGAAGCTTTCTTT.

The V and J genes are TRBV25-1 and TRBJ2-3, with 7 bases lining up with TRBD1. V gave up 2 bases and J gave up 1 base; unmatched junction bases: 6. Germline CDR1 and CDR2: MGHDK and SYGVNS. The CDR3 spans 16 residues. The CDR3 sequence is CASSEERGLGTDTQYF. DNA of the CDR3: TGTGCCAGCAGTGAAGAAAGGGGGCTGGGCACAGATACGCAGTATTTT.

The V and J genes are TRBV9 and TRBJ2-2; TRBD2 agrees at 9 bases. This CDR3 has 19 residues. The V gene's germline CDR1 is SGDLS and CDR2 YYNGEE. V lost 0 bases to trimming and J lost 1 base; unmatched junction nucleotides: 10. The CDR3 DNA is TGTGCCAGCAGCGTAGCTACGGGTCGGCGGGGGGGGAACACCGGGGAGCTGTTTTTT. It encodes CASSVATGRRGGNTGELFF.

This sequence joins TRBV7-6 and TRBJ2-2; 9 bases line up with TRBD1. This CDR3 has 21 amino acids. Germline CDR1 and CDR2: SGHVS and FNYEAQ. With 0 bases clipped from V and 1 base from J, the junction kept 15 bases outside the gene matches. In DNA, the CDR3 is TGTGCCAGCAGCTTAGCCCCACCGACCGGACAGGGGCCACAGAACACCGGGGAGCTGTTTTTT. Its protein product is CASSLAPPTGQGPQNTGELFF.

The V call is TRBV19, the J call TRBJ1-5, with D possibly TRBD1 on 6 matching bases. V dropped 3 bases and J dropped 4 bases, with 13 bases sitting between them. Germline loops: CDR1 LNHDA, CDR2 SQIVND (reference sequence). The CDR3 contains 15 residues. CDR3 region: CASSMGSRGNQPQHF. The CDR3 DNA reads TGTGCCAGTAGTATGGGGTCGAGGGGGAATCAGCCCCAGCATTTT.

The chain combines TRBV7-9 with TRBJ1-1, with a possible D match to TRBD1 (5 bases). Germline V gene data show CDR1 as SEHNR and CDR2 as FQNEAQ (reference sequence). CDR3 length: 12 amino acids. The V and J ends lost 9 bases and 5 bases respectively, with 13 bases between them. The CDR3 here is CARRAKGTEAFF. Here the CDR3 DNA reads TGTGCCAGGCGAGCGAAGGGGACTGAAGCTTTCTTT.

The CDR3 reads CASGLGGSGSNQPQHF. In DNA form, the CDR3 reads TGTGCTAGTGGTTTGGGAGGGAGTGGGAGCAATCAGCCCCAGCATTTT. This sequence joins TRBV12-5 and TRBJ1-5; no clear D gene. Germline CDR1 LGHNT, CDR2 FRNRAP. This CDR3 is 16 amino acids long. V was shortened by 1 base and J by 1 base, with 11 bases between the two germline ends.

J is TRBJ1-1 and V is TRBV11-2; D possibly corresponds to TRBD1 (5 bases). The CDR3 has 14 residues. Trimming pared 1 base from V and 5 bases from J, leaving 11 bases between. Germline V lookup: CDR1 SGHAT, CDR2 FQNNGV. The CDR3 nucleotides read TGTGCCAGCAGCTTAGGTGGGGGGGGGACTGAAGCTTTCTTT. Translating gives CASSLGGGGTEAFF.

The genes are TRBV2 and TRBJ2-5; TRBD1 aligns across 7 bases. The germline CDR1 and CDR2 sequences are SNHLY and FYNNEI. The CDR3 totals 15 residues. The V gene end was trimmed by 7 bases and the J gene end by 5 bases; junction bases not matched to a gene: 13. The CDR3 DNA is TGTGCCAGCAATTGGGACAGCCGTTTGGGGGAGACCCAGTACTTC. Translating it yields CASNWDSRLGETQYF.

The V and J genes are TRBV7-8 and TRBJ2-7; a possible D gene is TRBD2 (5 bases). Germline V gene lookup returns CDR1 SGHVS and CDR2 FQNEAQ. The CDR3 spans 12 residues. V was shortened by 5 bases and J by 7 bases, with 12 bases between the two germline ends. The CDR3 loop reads CASSRTSGEQYF. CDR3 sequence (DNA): TGTGCCAGCAGCCGAACTAGTGGGGAGCAGTACTTC.

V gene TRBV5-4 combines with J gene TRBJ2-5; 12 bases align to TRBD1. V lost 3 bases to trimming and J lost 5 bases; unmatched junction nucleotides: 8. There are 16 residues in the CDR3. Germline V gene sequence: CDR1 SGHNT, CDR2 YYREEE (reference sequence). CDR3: CASSSGQGAPLETQYF. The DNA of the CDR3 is TGTGCCAGCAGCTCGGGACAGGGGGCCCCACTGGAGACCCAGTACTTC.

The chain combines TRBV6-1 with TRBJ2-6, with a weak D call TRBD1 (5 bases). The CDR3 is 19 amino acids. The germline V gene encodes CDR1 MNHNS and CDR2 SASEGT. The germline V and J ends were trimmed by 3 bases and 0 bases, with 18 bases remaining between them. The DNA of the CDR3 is TGTGCCAGCAGTGAGTCGGGCAGGGTGTTTAGCTCTGGGGCCAACGTCCTGACTTTC. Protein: CASSESGRVFSSGANVLTF.

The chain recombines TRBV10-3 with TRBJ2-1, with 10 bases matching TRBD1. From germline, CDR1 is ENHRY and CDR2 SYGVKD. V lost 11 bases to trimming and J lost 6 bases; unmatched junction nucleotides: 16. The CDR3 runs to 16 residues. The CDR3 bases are TGTGCCGCATCAGTTCGGACAGGGGGGTTGGCCAATGAGCAGTTCTTC. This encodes CAASVRTGGLANEQFF.